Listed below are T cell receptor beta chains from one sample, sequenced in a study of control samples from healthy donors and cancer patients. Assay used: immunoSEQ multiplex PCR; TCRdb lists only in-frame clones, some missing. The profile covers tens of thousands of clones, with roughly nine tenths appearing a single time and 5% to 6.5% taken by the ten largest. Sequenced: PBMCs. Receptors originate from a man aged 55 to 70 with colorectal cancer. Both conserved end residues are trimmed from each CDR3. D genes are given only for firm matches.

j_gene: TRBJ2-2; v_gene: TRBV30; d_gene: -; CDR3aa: AWSGEGVHTGELF
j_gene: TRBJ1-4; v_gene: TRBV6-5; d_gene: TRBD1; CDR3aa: ASSYSDRGGEKLF
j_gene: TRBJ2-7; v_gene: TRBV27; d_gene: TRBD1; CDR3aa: ASSLGQGAYEQY
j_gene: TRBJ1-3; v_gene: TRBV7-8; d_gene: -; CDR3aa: ASCQGAQGDTIY
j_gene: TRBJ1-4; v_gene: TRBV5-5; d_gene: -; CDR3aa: ASSFSLGAGEKLF
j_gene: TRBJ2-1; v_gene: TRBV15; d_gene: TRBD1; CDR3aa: ATSSGDRGNEQF
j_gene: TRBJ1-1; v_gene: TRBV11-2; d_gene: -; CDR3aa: ASSSGRVREAF
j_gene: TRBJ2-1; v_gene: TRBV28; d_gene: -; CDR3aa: ASSLWVPNEQF
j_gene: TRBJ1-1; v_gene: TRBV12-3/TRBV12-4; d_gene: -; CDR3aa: ASSLDMNTEAF
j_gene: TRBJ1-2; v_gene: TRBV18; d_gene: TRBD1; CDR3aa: ASSPWDREIYGYT
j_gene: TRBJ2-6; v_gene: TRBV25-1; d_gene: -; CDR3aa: ATGANVLT
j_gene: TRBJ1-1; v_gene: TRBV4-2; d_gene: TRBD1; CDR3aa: ASSQELRRDSEAF
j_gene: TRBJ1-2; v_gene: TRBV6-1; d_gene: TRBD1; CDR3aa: ASSEGAGGGYGYT
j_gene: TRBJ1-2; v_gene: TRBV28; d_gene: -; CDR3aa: ASSSGGNGYT
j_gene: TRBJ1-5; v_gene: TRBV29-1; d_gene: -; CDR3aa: SVPLPQH
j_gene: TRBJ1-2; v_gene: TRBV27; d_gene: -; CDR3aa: ASRRVGNYGYT
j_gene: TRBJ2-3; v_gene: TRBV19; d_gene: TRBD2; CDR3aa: ASSPWTSGGAKDTQY
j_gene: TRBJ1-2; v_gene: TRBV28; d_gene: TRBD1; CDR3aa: ASSTRVGGNGYT
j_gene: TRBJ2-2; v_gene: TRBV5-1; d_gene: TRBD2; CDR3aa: ASSRSSGGLTGELF
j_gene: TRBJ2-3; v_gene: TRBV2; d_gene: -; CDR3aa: ASSGGGLDTQY
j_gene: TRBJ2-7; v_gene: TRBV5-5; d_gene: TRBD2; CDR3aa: ASSSPTPGLSDYEQY
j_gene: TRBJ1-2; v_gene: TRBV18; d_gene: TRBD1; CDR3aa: ASSSTGVSRRGGGYT
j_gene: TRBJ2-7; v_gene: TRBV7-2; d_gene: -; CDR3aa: ASSLGDGPTYEQY
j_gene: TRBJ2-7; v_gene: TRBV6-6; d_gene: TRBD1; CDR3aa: ASSYGQGADEQY
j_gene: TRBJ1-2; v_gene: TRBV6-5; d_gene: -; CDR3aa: ASSTHRDYGYT
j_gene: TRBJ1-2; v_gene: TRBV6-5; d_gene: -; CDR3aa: ASRGRSYGYT
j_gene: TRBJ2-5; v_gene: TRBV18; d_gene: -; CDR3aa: ASSPSRGQETQY